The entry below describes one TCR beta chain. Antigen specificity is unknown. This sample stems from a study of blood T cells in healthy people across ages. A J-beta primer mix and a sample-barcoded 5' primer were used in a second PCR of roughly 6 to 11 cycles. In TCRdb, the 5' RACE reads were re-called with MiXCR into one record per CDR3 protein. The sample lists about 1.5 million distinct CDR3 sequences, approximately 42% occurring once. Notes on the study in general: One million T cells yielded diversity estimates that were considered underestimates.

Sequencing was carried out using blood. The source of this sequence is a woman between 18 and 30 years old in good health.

The CDR3 here is CASSQKSTEAFF. The CDR3 coding sequence is TGTGCCAGCAGCCAAAAATCCACTGAAGCTTTCTTT. The chain links TRBV3-1 to TRBJ1-1; unclear D gene. Deletions cut 2 bases from V and 4 bases from J, with 5 bases between. The germline CDR1 and CDR2 sequences are LGHDT and YNNKEL (reference sequence). This CDR3 is 12 amino acids long.